What follows are 21 T cell receptor beta chains derived from one specimen sequenced in a study of shared clonotypes between healthy human individuals. Sequencing was performed with immunoSEQ multiplex PCR; in TCRdb, only in-frame clones are kept and a portion is missing. The sample gives 550,000 to 700,000 clones, around three quarters of which show up once; 1.5% to 2% is in the top ten. The sample comprised memory CD4+ T cells sorted from blood. Subset here: CD45RA-negative fraction. The receptors were sampled from a woman aged 25 to 45 in good health.

This clone has more than one count but fewer than ten. V and J are TRBV10-1 and TRBJ1-1, with D possibly being TRBD1 (5 bases). Trimming shortened V by 8 bases and J by 1 base, and 14 bases separated the two germline ends. Germline lookup yields CDR1 WNHNN and CDR2 SYGVQD (reference sequence). This CDR3 has 14 residues. For the CDR3, the DNA is TGCGCCAGCGCCCCGGGACGGCAGAACACTGAAGCTTTCTTT. Translation: CASAPGRQNTEAFF.

The J gene is TRBJ1-4, the V gene TRBV18, with D possibly TRBD1 on 5 matching bases. Germline CDR1 is KGHSH and CDR2 is LQKENI. Trimming took 5 bases from V and 5 from J, leaving 9 bases between them. This CDR3 has 13 amino acids. In DNA form, the CDR3 reads TGTGCCAGCTCAAGAGGGACCAATGAAAAACTGTTTTTT. This translates into CASSRGTNEKLFF.

The genes are TRBV5-1 and TRBJ2-5; 10 bases are shared with TRBD2. This CDR3 has 14 amino acids. Losses at the gene ends were 5 bases for V and 1 base for J; bases not matched to a gene: 2. CDR1 SGHRS and CDR2 YFSETQ come from the germline V gene. DNA of the CDR3: TGCGCCAGCAGGTGGACTAGCGGCCAAGAGACCCAGTACTTC. Translation: CASRWTSGQETQYF.

The chain has TRBV11-2 and TRBJ1-5, with D hard to call. Trimming removed 0 bases from V and 5 bases from J, with 8 bases in between. The germline gives CDR1 SGHAT, CDR2 FQNNGV. This CDR3 spans 14 amino acids. CDR3 amino acids: CASSLDGRYQPQHF. CDR3 nucleotide sequence: TGTGCCAGCAGCTTAGATGGCCGTTATCAGCCCCAGCATTTT.

The chain recombines TRBV11-3 with TRBJ2-1; D unclear. Germline V gives CDR1 SGHNT, CDR2 YENEEA. The germline V and J ends were trimmed by 5 bases and 4 bases, with 9 bases remaining between them. The CDR3 has 13 amino acids. For the CDR3, the DNA is TGTGCCAGCAGCAGTGGGTCGTACAATGAGCAGTTCTTC. Translated: CASSSGSYNEQFF. The full variable domain, with the rest looked up from reference TRBV11-3 and TRBJ2-1, is EAGVVQSPRYKIIEKKQPVAFWCNPISGHNTLYWYLQNLGQGPELLIRYENEEAVDDSQLPKDRFSAERLKGVDSTLKIQPAELGDSAVYLCASSSGSYNEQFFGPGTRLTVL.

This chain uses TRBV15 with TRBJ2-7; 8 bases agree with TRBD2. The germline V gene encodes CDR1 LNHNV and CDR2 YYDKDF (reference sequence). The J segment lost 7 bases and the V segment lost 3 bases, leaving 11 bases of the junction unmatched. The CDR3 sequence is 15 residues long. In nucleotides, the CDR3 is TGTGCCACCAGCAGGGGCGGGAGCGGGAGCGGGGAGCAGTACTTC. It encodes CATSRGGSGSGEQYF.

This clone was picked up a small number of times. The genes are TRBV7-8 and TRBJ2-5; TRBD1 might be the D (6 bases). Germline CDR1 and CDR2: SGHVS and FQNEAQ. The CDR3 contains 19 residues. Trimming stripped 5 bases from V and 4 bases from J, with 29 bases between. Written as DNA, the CDR3 is TGTGCCAGCAGCCCGCGGGTAGGGCGGAGAGGGGGTAGTGGAGAGACCCAGTACTTC. Its translation: CASSPRVGRRGGSGETQYF.

In the case of this clone: A much larger clone lies a single base off, so this may be a read error. Other nucleotide sequences in the sample specify the same CDR3. The chain couples TRBV7-9 to TRBJ2-3, with D unclear. The CDR3 runs to 12 residues. Looked up from germline, CDR1 is SEHNR and CDR2 is FQNEAQ (reference sequence). V was cut by 5 bases and J by 0 bases, with 3 bases left in between. The CDR3 spells CASSPSTDTQYF. CDR3 nucleotide sequence: TGTGCCAGCAGCCCTAGCACAGATACGCAGTATTTT. Together with reference TRBV7-9 and TRBJ2-3, the CDR3 gives the full variable domain: DTGVSQNPRHKITKRGQNVTFRCDPISEHNRLYWYRQTLGQGPEFLTYFQNEAQLEKSRLLSDRFSAERPKGSFSTLEIQRTEQGDSAMYLCASSPSTDTQYFGPGTRLTVL.

V usage is TRBV29-1 and J usage is TRBJ1-2; TRBD1 matches at 9 bases. The CDR3 sequence is 13 residues long. Losses at the gene ends were 7 bases for V and 2 bases for J; bases not matched to a gene: 5. Germline CDR1 SQVTM, CDR2 ANQGSEA. The CDR3 DNA is TGCAGCGCTAGACAGGGGGAAAACTATGGCTACACCTTC. As protein: CSARQGENYGYTF.

The chain combines TRBV6-6 with TRBJ2-7; 9 bases are a match to TRBD2. The CDR3 runs 15 residues. The germline gives CDR1 MNHNY, CDR2 SVGAGI (reference sequence). With V trimmed by 5 bases and J by 5 bases, 10 bases remained unmatched. DNA of the CDR3: TGTGCCAGCAGTCCAAGCCGGAGCGGGAGGAACGAGCAGTACTTC. It codes for CASSPSRSGRNEQYF.

The chain has TRBV6-5 and TRBJ2-2, with D perhaps TRBD1 or TRBD2 (5 bases each). The CDR3 is 15 residues long. V was shortened by 6 bases and J by 0 bases, with 11 bases between the two germline ends. In germline, CDR1 is MNHEY, CDR2 SVGAGI. For the CDR3, the DNA is TGTGCCAGCAGAATCGGGGCGGCGAACACCGGGGAGCTGTTTTTT. This codes for CASRIGAANTGELFF.

This sequence joins TRBV14 and TRBJ1-1; no clear D. Trimming removed 0 bases at V and 9 bases at J, with 14 bases between. The germline CDR1 and CDR2 sequences are SGHDN and FVKESK. CDR3 size: 14 residues. The CDR3 loop is CASSQEGGRPKAFF. CDR3 DNA sequence: TGTGCCAGCAGCCAAGAGGGTGGCAGGCCCAAAGCTTTCTTT.

CDR3 protein: CAWSATGGELFF. The CDR3 nucleotides are TGTGCCTGGAGTGCCACTGGAGGGGAGCTGTTTTTT. The chain carries TRBV30 and TRBJ2-2; D ambiguous. The CDR3 extends over 12 amino acids. In germline, CDR1 is GTSNPN, CDR2 SVGIG (reference sequence). The ends were cut back, 1 base at V and 8 bases at J, with 8 bases in the middle.

Worth noting for this clone: The same CDR3 also results from other DNA sequences found in this sample. The chain joins TRBV28 to TRBJ2-7; the match to TRBD1 covers 7 bases. The germline gives CDR1 MDHEN, CDR2 SYDVKM. This CDR3 comprises 13 residues. V gave up 7 bases and J gave up 2 bases; unmatched junction bases: 5. This CDR3 reads CASINRGTYEQYF. CDR3 sequence (DNA): TGTGCCAGCATCAACAGGGGAACCTACGAGCAGTACTTC.

The V and J genes are TRBV5-1 and TRBJ2-1; 8 bases are a match to TRBD1. The J segment lost 2 bases and the V segment lost 4 bases, leaving 5 bases of the junction unmatched. The CDR3 runs 15 residues. CDR1 is SGHRS and CDR2 is YFSETQ in the germline V gene. The CDR3 coding sequence is TGCGCCAGCAGCCCGGACAGGGTAGCCTACAATGAGCAGTTCTTC. Protein: CASSPDRVAYNEQFF.

The genes are TRBV19 and TRBJ1-5; D remains unclear. Germline loops: CDR1 LNHDA, CDR2 SQIVND (reference sequence). This CDR3 region has 13 residues. Trimming took off 5 bases at V and 4 bases at J, with 9 bases between the two ends. CDR3 amino acids: CASSRQENQPQHF. Written as DNA, the CDR3 is TGTGCCAGTAGTCGTCAAGAAAATCAGCCCCAGCATTTT.

This clone was found a few times. CDR3 nucleotides: TGCGCCAGCAGCCAAGAAACAGGGGCGTATGGCTACACCTTC. It yields the protein CASSQETGAYGYTF. V gene TRBV4-1 combines with J gene TRBJ1-2; 7 bases fit TRBD1. V was clipped by 0 bases and J by 5 bases; unmatched bases: 3. This CDR3 has 14 amino acids. Germline values: CDR1 MGHRA, CDR2 YSYEKL.

This clone was detected once. The chain carries TRBV19 and TRBJ1-1; D not resolved. The germline CDR1 and CDR2 sequences are LNHDA and SQIVND (reference sequence). The V and J ends lost 5 bases and 1 base respectively, with 11 bases between them. The CDR3 is 14 amino acids. In DNA form, the CDR3 reads TGTGCCAGTAGTGAGGGCACATGGAACACTGAAGCTTTCTTT. Translating gives CASSEGTWNTEAFF.

V and J are TRBV27 and TRBJ2-6, with 10 positions matching TRBD1. CDR3 length: 17 amino acids. CDR1 and CDR2 from the germline V gene are MNHEY and SMNVEV (reference sequence). Trimming took 7 bases from V and 0 from J; bases not matched to a gene: 6. CDR3 DNA: TGTGCCAGCAAAAGACAGGGGGCAGTCTCTGGGGCCAACGTCCTGACTTTC. It codes for CASKRQGAVSGANVLTF. Combining the CDR3 with reference TRBV27 and TRBJ2-6 gives the whole variable domain EAQVTQNPRYLITVTGKKLTVTCSQNMNHEYMSWYRQDPGLGLRQIYYSMNVEVTDKGDVPEGYKVSRKEKRNFPLILESPSPNQTSLYFCASKRQGAVSGANVLTFGAGSRLTVL.

Note on this clone: Being one base from a much bigger clone, this may be a read error. DNA of the CDR3: TGTGCCAGCAGTCCCGGGACTAGCGGCTACGAGCAGTACTTC. It encodes CASSPGTSGYEQYF. This chain uses TRBV28 with TRBJ2-7; 11 positions agree with TRBD2. The trim removed 5 bases at V and 3 bases at J, leaving 3 bases unmatched. This CDR3 contains 14 residues. CDR1 is MDHEN, CDR2 SYDVKM, per germline.

V gene TRBV2 combines with J gene TRBJ1-4, with D possibly matching TRBD1 (6 bases). Germline CDR1 SNHLY, CDR2 FYNNEI. Trimming took off 6 bases at V and 2 bases at J, with 16 bases between the two ends. The CDR3 consists of 16 residues. CDR3 sequence: CASRVGGAPTNEKLFF. CDR3 bases: TGTGCCAGCAGGGTCGGGGGGGCGCCGACTAATGAAAAACTGTTTTTT.